This T cell receptor (beta chain) was obtained from a study of shared clonotypes between healthy human individuals. TCRdb's table, derived via immunoSEQ multiplex PCR, lists solely in-frame clones and lacks some. The data hold a few hundred thousand clones, with more than 75% observed a single time. The germline V gene encodes CDR1 LNHDA and CDR2 SQIVND (reference sequence). The CDR3 covers 16 residues. Trimming took off 3 bases at V and 0 bases at J, with 9 bases between the two ends. The sequencing sample was made of memory CD8+ T cells sorted from blood. Subset: CD45RO+ cells pooled with CCR7-negative TemRA cells. The sequence was collected from a man aged 18 to 30 in good health. This sequence joins TRBV19 and TRBJ1-6; the D gene is possibly TRBD1 (5 bases). Here the CDR3 DNA reads TGTGCCAGTAGTATTACAGGACTCTCCTATAATTCACCCCTCCACTTT. It codes for CASSITGLSYNSPLHF.